The present T cell receptor beta chain was sequenced within a study of T cells in Graves' hyperthyroidism and ophthalmopathy. This clonotype has at least ten counts. TCR beta CDR3 regions were amplified from RNA transcripts. When the TCR CDR3 underwent first-round RT-PCR, the HTBI primer set was used. TCRdb re-derived calls from the multiplex PCR reads in MiXCR, one entry per CDR3 protein. The table shows 400,000 to 550,000 distinct CDR3 sequences, with approximately 15% occurring only once. Sample: blood. The sequence derives from a woman under 30 with Graves' hyperthyroidism.

Written as DNA, the CDR3 is TGTGCCAGCAGCCAAGATGCTGCGGGACGGAGTGAGCAGTTCTTC. This codes for CASSQDAAGRSEQFF. This chain joins TRBV3-1 and TRBJ2-1; a possible D gene is TRBD2 (6 bases). From germline, CDR1 is LGHDT and CDR2 YNNKEL (reference sequence). CDR3 length equals 15 residues. Trimming left V 0 bases short and J 9 bases short, with 15 bases between.